This T cell receptor (beta chain) was sequenced during a study of graft-versus-host responses after intestinal transplantation. At the level of the study: Isolated intestinal, liver-intestinal, or multivisceral transplants had been given to the recipients. Tacrolimus plus steroids were given to all recipients for two to three years, preceded by anti-thymocyte globulin induction.

In the case of this clone: No antigen is known for it.

The graft tissue was processed, and this released both intraepithelial and lamina propria lymphocytes. Study conclusions and caveats: Researchers found GvH clones in recipient marrow, and some showed up first in ileum or blood. Graft-versus-host to host-versus-graft clonal ratios in allografts were high in patients with graft-donor T cell macrochimerism.

Some clones are missing from TCRdb's copy, which holds only in-frame ones; the method was immunoSEQ multiplex PCR. The table records fewer than 10,000 clones, about 68% of them present only once. This CDR3 comprises 15 residues. Per germline, CDR1 SGDLS and CDR2 YYNGEE. V gave up 5 bases and J gave up 2 bases; unmatched junction bases: 7. The rearrangement joins TRBV9 to TRBJ2-1; 7 bases match TRBD1. The sequenced sample was ileum tissue, obtained less than 230 days after intestinal transplant. The sequence came from a human patient who received an intestinal transplant, so some T cells may come from the graft donor. The CDR3 loop reads CASSPGTATYNEQFF. CDR3 coding DNA: TGTGCCAGCAGTCCTGGGACAGCCACCTACAATGAGCAGTTCTTC.